The 10 T cell receptor beta chains reported below all come from one sample, sequenced in a study of cytotoxic CD8 clonotypes in ibrutinib-treated CLL (dated by TCRdb to 2020 to 2022). The time point tag for this specimen amounts to: 20 to 25 months on ibrutinib. Library creation used the immunoSEQ multiplex PCR assay. TCRdb obtained this table from immuneACCESS and retained in-frame rearrangements with V and J assigned. These tables miss some clones; where compared with another copy, unresolved V genes account for less than half of the shortfall, and the remainder is unexplained. The table for this sample lists 200,000 to 250,000 clones; around 70% of them were counted only once. Of the sample, approximately 15% falls within the top ten clones. The sample was PBMCs, taken after 24 months of ibrutinib treatment. The receptor source for this set is a human donor with chronic lymphocytic leukemia.

This clone has just a few counts. The chain has TRBV7-9 and TRBJ1-2; no clear D. V was trimmed by 8 bases and J by 7 bases, leaving 8 bases between them. Germline loops: CDR1 SEHNR, CDR2 FQNEAQ (reference sequence). The CDR3 totals 10 residues. This CDR3 reads CASQKGGYTF. DNA for the CDR3: TGTGCCAGCCAAAAAGGTGGCTACACCTTC. Looking up the rest from reference TRBV7-9 and TRBJ1-2 gives the full variable domain: DTGVSQNPRHKITKRGQNVTFRCDPISEHNRLYWYRQTLGQGPEFLTYFQNEAQLEKSRLLSDRFSAERPKGSFSTLEIQRTEQGDSAMYLCASQKGGYTFGSGTRLTVV.

The rearrangement uses TRBV19 and TRBJ1-4; the D is unclear. This CDR3 contains 15 residues. Germline CDR1 is LNHDA and CDR2 is SQIVND (reference sequence). Trimming pared 3 bases from V and 6 bases from J, leaving 14 bases between. The CDR3 DNA follows: TGTGCCAGTAGTATTAAGACGCTACACCATGAAAAACTGTTTTTT. It is translated as CASSIKTLHHEKLFF.

The gene calls are TRBV29-1 and TRBJ2-7; D may be TRBD1 or TRBD2 (5 bases each). Germline V gene sequence: CDR1 SQVTM, CDR2 ANQGSEA. The CDR3 covers 16 residues. Trimming shortened V by 3 bases and J by 5 bases, and 23 bases separated the two germline ends. The CDR3 nucleotides read TGCAGCGTTGATGATTCGGGGCAGGGAAGCGTGGACGAGCAGTACTTC. As protein: CSVDDSGQGSVDEQYF.

The sample holds one count of this clone. The chain is built from TRBV5-1 and TRBJ1-1; D is unresolved. This CDR3 contains 16 residues. V gave up 0 bases and J gave up 0 bases, with 12 bases separating them. The germline V gene encodes CDR1 SGHRS and CDR2 YFSETQ. The CDR3 sequence: CASSLEGHQMNTEAFF. As DNA, the CDR3 is TGCGCCAGCAGCTTGGAAGGGCATCAAATGAACACTGAAGCTTTCTTT.

The chain joins TRBV2 to TRBJ2-7; TRBD2 might be the D (5 bases). The CDR3 contains 15 residues. Per the germline V gene, CDR1 is SNHLY and CDR2 is FYNNEI. Trimming shortened V by 6 bases and J by 1 base, and 16 bases separated the two germline ends. CDR3 nucleotide sequence: TGTGCCAGCAGCGCTAGCTGGGGTCCGTCCTACGAGCAGTACTTC. It translates to CASSASWGPSYEQYF.

The rearrangement joins TRBV27 to TRBJ1-5, with a possible D match to TRBD1 (6 bases). The CDR3 totals 13 residues. V lost 2 bases to trimming and J lost 7 bases, with 9 bases between them. CDR1 and CDR2 from the germline V gene are MNHEY and SMNVEV (reference sequence). DNA of the CDR3: TGTGCCAGCAGTTTAAGGGGGGCGCAGCCCCAGCATTTT. Translated: CASSLRGAQPQHF.

The V call is TRBV18, the J call TRBJ1-5, with 7 bases fitting TRBD1. Germline V gene sequence: CDR1 KGHSH, CDR2 LQKENI. The CDR3 is 14 amino acids. Unmatched junction bases numbered 1, after V lost 2 bases and J lost 3 bases. Here the CDR3 reads CASSPGTDNQPQHF. The CDR3 DNA reads as TGTGCCAGCTCACCAGGGACAGACAATCAGCCCCAGCATTTT.

The chain uses TRBV18 and TRBJ2-1; D is unresolved. The ends were cut back, 6 bases at V and 5 bases at J, with 11 bases in the middle. Germline CDR1 and CDR2: KGHSH and LQKENI. This CDR3 contains 13 residues. The CDR3 reads CASSNRADNEQFF. The CDR3 DNA sequence: TGTGCCAGCTCCAACAGAGCAGACAATGAGCAGTTCTTC.

The chain has TRBV28 and TRBJ2-1, with 7 bases matching TRBD1. The germline CDR1 and CDR2 sequences are MDHEN and SYDVKM. Trimming cost V 4 bases and J 5 bases; bases outside gene matches: 11. This CDR3 comprises 16 residues. This chain's CDR3 is CASSSPQGILDNEQFF. In nucleotides, the CDR3 is TGTGCCAGCAGTTCGCCACAGGGGATTTTGGACAATGAGCAGTTCTTC. Variable domain in full (rest from reference TRBV28 and TRBJ2-1): DVKVTQSSRYLVKRTGEKVFLECVQDMDHENMFWYRQDPGLGLRLIYFSYDVKMKEKGDIPEGYSVSREKKERFSLILESASTNQTSMYLCASSSPQGILDNEQFFGPGTRLTVL.

The chain combines TRBV28 with TRBJ2-5, with 7 bases identical to TRBD2. This CDR3 is built from 15 residues. The V segment lost 2 bases and the J segment 2 bases; nucleotides outside the gene matches: 5. Germline CDR1 is MDHEN and CDR2 is SYDVKM. The DNA of the CDR3 is TGTGCCAGCAGTTTAAGATTGGGAGGGCAAGAGACCCAGTACTTC. Translating gives CASSLRLGGQETQYF.